The next 2 T cell receptor beta chains were all read from a single sample in a study of monozygotic twins with inflammatory bowel disease (dated 2019 in TCRdb). The receptor library was made with 5' RACE. The sequencer was an Illumina HiSeq 2500. After TCRdb reprocessed the reads, each CDR3 protein sequence was kept as one row, without DNA. The sample table includes approximately 200,000 distinct CDR3 sequences. The ten largest clones represent approximately 1.6% of the sample. The specimen sequenced was blood. The receptors originated from a human donor with ulcerative colitis or Crohn's disease, or a healthy co-twin of an affected twin (not recorded which).

This chain uses TRBV5-1 with TRBJ1-1; lacking DNA, the TRBD1 call made by TCRdb goes unchecked. CDR1 SGHRS and CDR2 YFSETQ come from the germline V gene. The CDR3 covers 13 residues. The CDR3 sequence is CASSWTDNTEAFF.

The rearrangement uses TRBV27 and TRBJ2-1. The CDR3 has 13 residues. Germline loops: CDR1 MNHEY, CDR2 SMNVEV (reference sequence). The CDR3 sequence: CASSLTYLNEQFF.